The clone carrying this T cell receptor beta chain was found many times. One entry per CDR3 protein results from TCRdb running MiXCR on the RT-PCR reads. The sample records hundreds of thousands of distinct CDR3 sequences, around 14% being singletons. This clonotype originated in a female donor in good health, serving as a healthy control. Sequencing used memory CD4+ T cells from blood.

CDR3 in amino acids: CSVGDNSYEQYF. The CDR3 coding sequence is TGCAGCGTTGGGGACAACTCCTACGAGCAGTACTTC. This chain links TRBV29-1 with TRBJ2-7; a weak D match, TRBD1 (6 bases). There are 12 residues in the CDR3. CDR1 is SQVTM, CDR2 ANQGSEA, per germline. Trimming removed 4 bases at V and 0 bases at J, with 7 bases between.